The present T cell receptor beta chain was sequenced within a study of blood T cell repertoires in COVID-19. Overall study: From the United States, Italy and Spain came samples of acute and convalescent COVID-19. T cells, B-cell-depleted T cells, or PBMCs supplied cDNA or gDNA.

This clone was picked up a small number of times. Source study methods: Counts of nucleated cells, estimated from reference gene primer amplification, were obtained. Profiled with immunoSEQ multiplex PCR; TCRdb holds only in-frame clones, not every one. V and J calls and clone size are given by that table; D and trimming were obtained from the DNA. The sample consists of some 75,000 clones, roughly four fifths of them appearing once. The germline V gene encodes CDR1 MNHEY and CDR2 SVGAGI. With 3 bases removed from V and 2 bases from J, the gap between germline ends came to 16 bases. This CDR3 contains 16 residues.

The genes are TRBV6-5 and TRBJ1-1, with D possibly matching TRBD1 (5 bases). Source material: peripheral blood. This TCR was recovered from a woman of 80 years or more with active or convalescent COVID-19. This CDR3 is CASSYREGRPNTEAFF. The CDR3 DNA is TGTGCCAGCAGTTATCGGGAGGGGCGACCTAACACTGAAGCTTTCTTT.